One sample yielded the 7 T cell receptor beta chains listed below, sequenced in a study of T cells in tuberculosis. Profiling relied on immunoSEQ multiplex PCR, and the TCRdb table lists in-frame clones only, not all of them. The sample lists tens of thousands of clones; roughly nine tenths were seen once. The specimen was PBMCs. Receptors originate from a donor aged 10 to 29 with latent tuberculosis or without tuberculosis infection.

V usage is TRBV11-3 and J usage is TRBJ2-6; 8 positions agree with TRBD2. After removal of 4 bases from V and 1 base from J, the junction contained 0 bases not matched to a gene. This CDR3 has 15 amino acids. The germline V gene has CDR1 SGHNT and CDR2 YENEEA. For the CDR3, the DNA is TGTGCCAGCAGCTCTAGCGGGTCTGGGGCCAACGTCCTGACTTTC. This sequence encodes CASSSSGSGANVLTF. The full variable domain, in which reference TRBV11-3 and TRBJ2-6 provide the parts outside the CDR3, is EAGVVQSPRYKIIEKKQPVAFWCNPISGHNTLYWYLQNLGQGPELLIRYENEEAVDDSQLPKDRFSAERLKGVDSTLKIQPAELGDSAVYLCASSSSGSGANVLTFGAGSRLTVL.

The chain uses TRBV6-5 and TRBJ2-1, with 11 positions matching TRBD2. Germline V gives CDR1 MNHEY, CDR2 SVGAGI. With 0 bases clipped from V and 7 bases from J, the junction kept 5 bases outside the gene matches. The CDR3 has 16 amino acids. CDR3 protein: CASSYSGTSGRNEQFF. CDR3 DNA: TGTGCCAGCAGTTACTCGGGGACTAGCGGCCGAAATGAGCAGTTCTTC.

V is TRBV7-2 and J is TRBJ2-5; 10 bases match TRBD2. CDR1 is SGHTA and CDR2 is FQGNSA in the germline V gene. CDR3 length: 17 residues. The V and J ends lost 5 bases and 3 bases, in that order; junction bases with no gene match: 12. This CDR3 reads CASSGKAGGLFEETQYF. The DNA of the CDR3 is TGTGCCAGCAGCGGTAAAGCGGGAGGGCTATTTGAAGAGACCCAGTACTTC. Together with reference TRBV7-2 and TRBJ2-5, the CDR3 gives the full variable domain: GAGVSQSPSNKVTEKGKDVELRCDPISGHTALYWYRQSLGQGLEFLIYFQGNSAPDKSGLPSDRFSAERTGGSVSTLTIQRTQQEDSAVYLCASSGKAGGLFEETQYFGPGTRLLVL.

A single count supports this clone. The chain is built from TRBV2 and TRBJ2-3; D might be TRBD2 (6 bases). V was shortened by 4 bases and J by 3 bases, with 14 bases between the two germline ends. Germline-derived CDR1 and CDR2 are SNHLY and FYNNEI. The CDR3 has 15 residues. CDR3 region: CASSVGGRATDTQYF. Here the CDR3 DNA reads TGTGCCAGCAGTGTTGGAGGGCGGGCTACAGATACGCAGTATTTT. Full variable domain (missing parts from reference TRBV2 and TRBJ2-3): EPEVTQTPSHQVTQMGQEVILRCVPISNHLYFYWYRQILGQKVEFLVSFYNNEISEKSEIFDDQFSVERPDGSNFTLKIRSTKLEDSAMYFCASSVGGRATDTQYFGPGTRLTVL.

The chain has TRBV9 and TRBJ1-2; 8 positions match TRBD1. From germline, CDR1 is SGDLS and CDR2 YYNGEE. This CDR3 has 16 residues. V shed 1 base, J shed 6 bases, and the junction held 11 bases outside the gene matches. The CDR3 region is CASSVPTGAVSDGYTF. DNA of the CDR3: TGTGCCAGCAGCGTACCGACAGGGGCCGTTAGTGATGGCTACACCTTC.

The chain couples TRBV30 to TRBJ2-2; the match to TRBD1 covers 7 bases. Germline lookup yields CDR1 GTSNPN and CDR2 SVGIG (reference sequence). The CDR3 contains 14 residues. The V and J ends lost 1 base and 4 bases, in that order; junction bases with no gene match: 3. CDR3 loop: CAWSGGQATGELFF. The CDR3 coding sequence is TGTGCCTGGAGTGGCGGACAGGCCACCGGGGAGCTGTTTTTT.

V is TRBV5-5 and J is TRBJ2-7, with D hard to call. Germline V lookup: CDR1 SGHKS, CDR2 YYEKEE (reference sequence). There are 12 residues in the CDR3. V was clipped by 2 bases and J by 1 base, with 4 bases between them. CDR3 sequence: CASSFSSYEQYF. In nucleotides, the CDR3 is TGTGCCAGCAGCTTTTCATCCTACGAGCAGTACTTC.